A selection of T cell receptor beta chains follows, all from one sample in a study of OX40 agonist ivuxolimab in advanced cancers. The data were produced by immunoSEQ multiplex PCR, yet TCRdb's version contains in-frame clones alone and is incomplete. The table has 76,000 or so clones, around nine tenths seen once; the top ten hold over 0.6%. The specimen comprised CD4+ or CD8+ T cells sorted from blood, sampled in a trial of the OX40 agonist ivuxolimab. Receptors originate from an adult with an advanced solid tumor such as melanoma, head and neck, liver or kidney cancer. Each CDR3 is given with its conserved first and last residue. Fields, in order: V gene, J gene, clone size, D gene, CDR3 DNA, CDR3 protein. The D gene is left open where the match is weak. Part of the rows lack a size; the others show once, few, many or a class for expanded clones.

>TRBV30|TRBJ1-4|NA|TRBD1
TGTGCCTGGAGTCCCGGGACAGATGAAAAACTGTTTTTT
CAWSPGTDEKLFF
>TRBV7-2|TRBJ2-1|NA|TRBD1
TGTGCCAGCAGCTACAACAGGGGGTCTGGCACTGAGCAGTTCTTC
CASSYNRGSGTEQFF
>TRBV4-3|TRBJ2-7|NA|TRBD1
TGCGCCAGCCCCTCCCGGGACAGGGAGTTCTACGAGCAGTACTTC
CASPSRDREFYEQYF
>TRBV6-4|TRBJ1-1|NA|NA
TGTGCCAGCAGTGGGACAGTAAATGGGATCACTGAAGCTTTCTTT
CASSGTVNGITEAFF
>TRBV11-3|TRBJ2-1|NA|TRBD1
TGTGCCAGCAGCTTAGCGACAGGGACCTACAATGAGCAGTTCTTC
CASSLATGTYNEQFF
>TRBV21-1|TRBJ2-2|NA|NA
TGTGCCAGCAGCAAAACCGCCAAGGACAGGGGTATAAACACCGGGGAGCTGTTTTTT
CASSKTAKDRGINTGELFF
>TRBV5-1|TRBJ1-2|NA|NA
TGCGCCAGCAGCATCGGGACAACCCAGTCCTTCTATGGCTACACCTTC
CASSIGTTQSFYGYTF
>TRBV7-2|TRBJ2-4|NA|NA
TGTGCCAGCAGCCACACCAAAAACATTCAGTACTTC
CASSHTKNIQYF
>TRBV11-3|TRBJ1-2|NA|NA
TGTGCCAGCAGCTTAGTCACTGCTCCCTACACCTTC
CASSLVTAPYTF
>TRBV7-8|TRBJ2-3|NA|NA
TGTGCCAGCAGCTTAGGCGGGGGCCGCACAGATACGCAGTATTTT
CASSLGGGRTDTQYF
>TRBV7-3|TRBJ2-1|NA|NA
TGTGCCAGCAGCCTAGACAGGTACAATGAGCAGTTCTTC
CASSLDRYNEQFF
>TRBV19|TRBJ2-5|NA|NA
TGTGCCAGTAGTATTAGAGGGGAGACCCAGTACTTC
CASSIRGETQYF
>TRBV9|TRBJ2-7|NA|TRBD2
TGTGCCAGCAGCGTAGCGGGGGAGGGGACTTACGAGCAGTACTTC
CASSVAGEGTYEQYF
>TRBV15|TRBJ1-1|NA|NA
TGTGCCACCAGCAGGGGTGGTAGGGAAATCGAAGCTTTCTTT
CATSRGGREIEAFF
>TRBV7-2|TRBJ2-6|NA|NA
TGTGCCAGCAGCTTAGGAGGAGTCTCGGGCTCTGGGGCCAACGTCCTGACTTTC
CASSLGGVSGSGANVLTF
>TRBV19|TRBJ2-7|NA|TRBD1
TGTGCCAGTTCCGCAACCGGGACAGGGGGCTACGGCGAGCAGTACTTC
CASSATGTGGYGEQYF
>TRBV5-6|TRBJ1-5|NA|NA
TGTGCCAGCAGCTTGGGACGACGGGGACTCAGAAGCAATCAGCCCCAGCATTTT
CASSLGRRGLRSNQPQHF
>TRBV7-3|TRBJ2-3|NA|NA
TGTGCCAGCAGCTCAGTAGGGACTCAGCCCACAGATACGCAGTATTTT
CASSSVGTQPTDTQYF
>TRBV27|TRBJ2-2|once|TRBD1
TGTGCCACCGCTTCCGGGACAGTCCTCACCGGGGAGCTGTTTTTT
CATASGTVLTGELFF
>TRBV5-1|TRBJ2-2|NA|TRBD2
TGCGCCAGCAGCTTTGGGACTAGCGGGACGAGTGGGGCCGGGGAGCTGTTTTTT
CASSFGTSGTSGAGELFF
>TRBV5-5|TRBJ2-5|NA|TRBD1
TGTGCCAGCAGCCGAGGGGGCAGCCAAGAGACCCAGTACTTC
CASSRGGSQETQYF
>TRBV28|TRBJ1-5|NA|NA
TGTGCCAGCAGTCCTTCTGGGACCGGGAGAAATCAGCCCCAGCATTTT
CASSPSGTGRNQPQHF
>TRBV10-3|TRBJ1-3|once|NA
TGTGCCATCAGTGAGTCGGCCGGGACGGGCCCTGGAAACACCATATATTTT
CAISESAGTGPGNTIYF
>TRBV27|TRBJ1-4|NA|NA
TGTGCCAGCTCGGTTATTGCAACTAATGAAAAACTGTTTTTT
CASSVIATNEKLFF
>TRBV7-7|TRBJ2-1|once|NA
TGTGCCAGCAGCTTAGGGCAGAGTAATGAGCAGTTCTTC
CASSLGQSNEQFF
>TRBV11-2|TRBJ2-5|NA|TRBD1
TGTGCCAGCAGCCCTACGGGACAGGGTTACCAAGAGACCCAGTACTTC
CASSPTGQGYQETQYF
>TRBV9|TRBJ2-2|NA|NA
TGTGCCAGCAGCGTAGGGTTCTATTTGGGCGGGGAGCTGTTTTTT
CASSVGFYLGGELFF
>TRBV30|TRBJ1-1|NA|TRBD1
TGTGCCTGGGGCAGGGGGGAGGCACTGGAAGCTTTCTTT
CAWGRGEALEAFF
>TRBV30|TRBJ1-3|NA|NA
TGTGCCTGGGGTCCGACTGGAAACACCATATATTTT
CAWGPTGNTIYF
>TRBV5-1|TRBJ2-3|NA|NA
TGCGCCAGCAGCTTGTCTCCAGGCCGGGATACGCAGTATTTT
CASSLSPGRDTQYF
>TRBV7-3|TRBJ2-4|NA|NA
TGTGCCAGCAGCTTGGAGGGGAATCCCAACATTCAGTACTTC
CASSLEGNPNIQYF
>TRBV9|TRBJ2-4|few|TRBD1
TGTGCCAGCAGCGTAGGACAGGGCCTGAGCATTCAGTACTTC
CASSVGQGLSIQYF
>TRBV30|TRBJ2-5|NA|TRBD2
TGTGCCTGGAATACGGGACTAGCGGACCAAGAGACCCAGTACTTC
CAWNTGLADQETQYF
>TRBV2|TRBJ2-3|NA|TRBD2
TGTGCCAGCAGGCGGGAGGGGGGAGATACGCAGTATTTT
CASRREGGDTQYF
>TRBV30|TRBJ1-1|once|TRBD1
TGTGCCTGGACCCGAGGACAGGGGGCAATAAACACTGAAGCTTTCTTT
CAWTRGQGAINTEAFF
>TRBV7-3|TRBJ1-2|NA|NA
TGTGCCAGCAGCTTAACTTCTAACTATGGCTACACCTTC
CASSLTSNYGYTF
>TRBV7-3|TRBJ1-1|NA|TRBD1
TGTGCCAGCACCTCAGGGGGCTCGGAGTACACTGAAGCTTTCTTT
CASTSGGSEYTEAFF